The 20 T cell receptor beta chains below come from one sample, sequenced in a study of identical twins. A single record per CDR3 protein comes from TCRdb applying MiXCR to the 5' RACE reads. The data contain roughly 1,500,000 distinct CDR3 sequences, around a third of them singletons. The specimen was cord blood. These receptors came from a newborn girl in good health.

This clonotype was recorded a few times. The rearrangement uses TRBV7-9 and TRBJ2-5; no firm D call. The CDR3 consists of 16 residues. Trimming took off 5 bases at V and 1 base at J, with 17 bases between the two ends. Per the germline V gene, CDR1 is SEHNR and CDR2 is FQNEAQ (reference sequence). Here the CDR3 reads CASSPRRRSLQETQYF. As DNA, the CDR3 is TGTGCCAGCAGCCCCAGGAGAAGATCGCTCCAAGAGACCCAGTACTTC.

This clonotype turned up a few times. V usage is TRBV29-1 and J usage is TRBJ1-1; possible D gene TRBD1, 5 bases. V dropped 5 bases and J dropped 6 bases, with 10 bases sitting between them. Per germline, CDR1 SQVTM and CDR2 ANQGSEA. This CDR3 is 11 amino acids long. The CDR3 DNA sequence: TGCAGCGTTTTGACAGCGCCTGAAGCTTTCTTT. It is translated as CSVLTAPEAFF.

This clonotype was recorded at least ten times. The V call is TRBV20-1, the J call TRBJ1-1; 8 bases are a match to TRBD1. The CDR3 spans 12 residues. Unmatched junction bases numbered 5, after V lost 6 bases and J lost 5 bases. Germline CDR1 DFQATT, CDR2 SNEGSKA (reference sequence). Here the CDR3 DNA reads TGCAGTGCCCACAGGGGGAGGACTGAAGCTTTCTTT. Translating gives CSAHRGRTEAFF.

In this sample, this clonotype turned up a few times. The rearrangement links TRBV27 to TRBJ2-5, with TRBD2 matching over 10 bases. Germline V gene sequence: CDR1 MNHEY, CDR2 SMNVEV (reference sequence). V lost 11 bases, J lost 11 bases, and 11 bases stayed unmatched. The CDR3 length is 12 residues. The CDR3 here is CASTSGALRQYF. CDR3 DNA sequence: TGTGCCTCAACTAGCGGGGCACTCAGGCAGTACTTC.

The chain is built from TRBV5-1 and TRBJ1-4; 7 nucleotides agree with TRBD1. Germline V gene sequence: CDR1 SGHRS, CDR2 YFSETQ. V was pared by 3 bases and J by 5 bases, with 4 bases of the junction left unmatched. CDR3 length equals 14 residues. Here the CDR3 DNA reads TGCGCCAGCAGCTCTAAGACAGGGAATGAAAAACTGTTTTTT. Protein sequence: CASSSKTGNEKLFF.

This clonotype occurred many times. The chain has TRBV2 and TRBJ1-2; D remains ambiguous. This CDR3 is 12 amino acids long. Germline CDR1 is SNHLY and CDR2 is FYNNEI. Trimming removed 2 bases at V and 4 bases at J, with 5 bases between. The CDR3 nucleotides are TGTGCCAGCAGTGAATTTCTCTATGGCTACACCTTC. Translation gives CASSEFLYGYTF.

This clonotype was detected many times. J is TRBJ2-3 and V is TRBV9; D tentatively reads TRBD1 or TRBD2 (5 bases each). CDR1 is SGDLS, CDR2 YYNGEE, per germline. Trimming took 1 base from V and 2 from J, leaving 8 bases between them. The CDR3 is made up of 14 amino acids. CDR3 amino acids: CASSVRGPTDTQYF. DNA of the CDR3: TGTGCCAGCAGCGTAAGGGGACCCACAGATACGCAGTATTTT.

Ten or more counts support this clonotype. This chain uses TRBV29-1 with TRBJ2-4, with 7 nucleotides matching TRBD2. In germline, CDR1 is SQVTM, CDR2 ANQGSEA. V lost 3 bases, J lost 2 bases, and 4 bases stayed unmatched. The CDR3 runs to 14 residues. The CDR3 nucleotides are TGCAGCGTTGAGGGAGGGGATACCAAAAACATTCAGTACTTC. Its translation: CSVEGGDTKNIQYF. Drawing the rest from reference TRBV29-1 and TRBJ2-4, the complete variable domain is SAVISQKPSRDICQRGTSLTIQCQVDSQVTMMFWYRQQPGQSLTLIATANQGSEATYESGFVIDKFPISRPNLTFSTLTVSNMSPEDSSIYLCSVEGGDTKNIQYFGAGTRLSVL.

There are a few counts of this clonotype. The gene calls are TRBV27 and TRBJ1-5; D might be TRBD1 (6 bases). Trimming stripped 6 bases from V and 1 base from J, with 13 bases between. The germline V gene encodes CDR1 MNHEY and CDR2 SMNVEV (reference sequence). The CDR3 is 15 residues long. The CDR3 nucleotides are TGTGCCAGCAGCGTAACAGGGTACAGCAATCAGCCCCAGCATTTT. Protein: CASSVTGYSNQPQHF.

This clonotype was picked up a small number of times. This chain joins TRBV25-1 and TRBJ1-2; tentatively, D is TRBD1 (5 bases). The CDR3 covers 16 residues. Germline V gives CDR1 MGHDK, CDR2 SYGVNS. Between the trimmed V and J ends, which lost 4 bases and 0 bases, there was a span of 15 bases. Here the CDR3 reads CASSASLQEANYGYTF. CDR3 bases: TGTGCCAGCAGTGCCTCGTTACAGGAGGCTAACTATGGCTACACCTTC.

The chain joins TRBV20-1 to TRBJ2-3, with 14 bases identical to TRBD2. Germline V gene data show CDR1 as DFQATT and CDR2 as SNEGSKA (reference sequence). There are 21 residues in the CDR3. V shed 0 bases and J 2 bases; nucleotides not matched to a gene: 16. Here the CDR3 DNA reads TGCAGTGCTAGAGATGCCGCCCGACTAGCGGGAGGGGCGTCCCCCACAGATACGCAGTATTTT. This translates into CSARDAARLAGGASPTDTQYF.

The chain is built from TRBV2 and TRBJ1-1, with D maybe TRBD1 (6 bases). The V gene lost 4 bases and the J gene lost 1 base, with 13 bases spanning the gap. This CDR3 is 15 amino acids long. Germline V gene data show CDR1 as SNHLY and CDR2 as FYNNEI. The CDR3 is CASSGAATGNTEAFF. The DNA of the CDR3 is TGTGCCAGCAGTGGAGCCGCGACAGGGAACACTGAAGCTTTCTTT.

This chain links TRBV20-1 with TRBJ2-5; 7 bases line up with TRBD1. The DNA end is more similar to TRBJ2-1, so the J call may be wrong. Germline-derived CDR1 and CDR2 are DFQATT and SNEGSKA (reference sequence). This CDR3 region has 16 residues. The CDR3 DNA follows: TGCAGTGCTAGAGATCGGGCCGGGACAGCTCAAGAGACCCAGTTCTTC. Translation gives CSARDRAGTAQETQFF.

The chain joins TRBV27 to TRBJ2-5, with TRBD1 identical over 9 bases. The CDR3 has 16 residues. Looked up from germline, CDR1 is MNHEY and CDR2 is SMNVEV (reference sequence). Trimming removed 0 bases from V and 2 bases from J; junction bases left unmatched: 4. The CDR3 protein is CASSLSRGQGQETQYF. CDR3 nucleotides: TGTGCCAGCAGTTTATCTAGGGGACAGGGTCAAGAGACCCAGTACTTC.

This clonotype occurred a few times. The rearrangement links TRBV28 to TRBJ2-7; D may be TRBD2 (5 bases). Germline V gene lookup returns CDR1 MDHEN and CDR2 SYDVKM. The V and J ends lost 3 bases and 4 bases respectively, with 16 bases between them. CDR3 length: 15 residues. CDR3 nucleotides: TGTGCCAGCAGTTTTTACCCTAGCCCTAGATACGAGCAGTACTTC. It encodes CASSFYPSPRYEQYF.

The chain joins TRBV4-1 to TRBJ2-3; 15 bases fit TRBD2. Germline-derived CDR1 and CDR2 are MGHRA and YSYEKL. This CDR3 contains 19 residues. V dropped 1 base and J dropped 0; count of bases not matched to a gene: 5. In DNA, the CDR3 is TGCGCCAGCAGCCAAGTGCCGGGACTAGCGGGGGGAAGCACAGATACGCAGTATTTT. Translated, it gives CASSQVPGLAGGSTDTQYF.

The sample holds many counts of this clonotype. This chain uses TRBV12-3 or TRBV12-4 with TRBJ1-2, with TRBD1 matching 9 bases. This CDR3 is 17 amino acids long. Unmatched junction bases numbered 16, after V lost 7 bases and J lost 4 bases. The CDR3 DNA reads as TGTGCCAGCACTCCACGGGTGGGACAGGGCGGAGGCTATGGCTACACCTTC. The encoded protein is CASTPRVGQGGGYGYTF.

This clonotype was observed a few times. The genes are TRBV4-2 and TRBJ2-7, with 9 positions matching TRBD2. Germline V gives CDR1 LGHNA, CDR2 YNFKEQ. The junction had 12 bases not matched to a gene; V was cut back by 1 base and J by 2 bases. The CDR3 covers 18 residues. The CDR3 coding sequence is TGTGCCAGCAGCCAAGGAATCGGAACTAGCGGGTTTACCTACGAGCAGTACTTC. Amino acids: CASSQGIGTSGFTYEQYF.

The chain couples TRBV6-6 to TRBJ2-3; D is unresolved. V was cut by 6 bases and J by 1 base, with 11 bases left in between. Germline V CDR1 and CDR2: MNHNY, SVGAGI (reference sequence). The CDR3 has 14 amino acids. The CDR3 loop reads CASSRAMRTDTQYF. The CDR3 coding sequence is TGTGCCAGCAGCCGCGCGATGCGCACAGATACGCAGTATTTT.

This chain joins TRBV5-1 and TRBJ1-3, with D unclear. The germline V gene encodes CDR1 SGHRS and CDR2 YFSETQ. V was cut by 3 bases and J by 0 bases, with 10 bases left in between. This CDR3 region has 15 residues. In nucleotides, the CDR3 is TGCGCCAGCAGCTACGACGGGAACTCTGGAAACACCATATATTTT. It translates to CASSYDGNSGNTIYF.